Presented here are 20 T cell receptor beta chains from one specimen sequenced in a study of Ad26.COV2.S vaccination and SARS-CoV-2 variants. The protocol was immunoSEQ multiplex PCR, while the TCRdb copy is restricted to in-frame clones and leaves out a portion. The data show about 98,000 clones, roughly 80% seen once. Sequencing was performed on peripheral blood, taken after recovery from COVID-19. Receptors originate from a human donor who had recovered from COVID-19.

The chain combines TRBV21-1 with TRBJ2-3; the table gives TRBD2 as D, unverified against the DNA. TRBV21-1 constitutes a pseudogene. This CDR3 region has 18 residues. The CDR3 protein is CASSILSGGSTSTDTQYF. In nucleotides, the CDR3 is TGTGCCAGCAGCATTCTTAGCGGGGGTTCTACTAGCACAGATACGCAGTATTTT.

For the CDR3, the DNA is TGTGCCAGCAGTGAGGGGATCCGCCGCGGGAATCAGCCCCAGCATTTT. Translation gives CASSEGIRRGNQPQHF. The genes are TRBV2 and TRBJ1-5; no reliable D call. CDR1 is SNHLY and CDR2 is FYNNEI in the germline V gene. The CDR3 sequence is 16 residues long. The V end was cut by 3 bases, the J end by 4 bases, with 16 bases between.

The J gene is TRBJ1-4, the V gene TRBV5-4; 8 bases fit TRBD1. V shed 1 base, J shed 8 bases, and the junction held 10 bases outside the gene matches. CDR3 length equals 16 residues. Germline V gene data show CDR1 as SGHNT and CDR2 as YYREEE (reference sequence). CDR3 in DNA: TGTGCCAGCAGCTTGTCTTCAGGGGGCCTTGGGGAAAAACTGTTTTTT. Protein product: CASSLSSGGLGEKLFF.

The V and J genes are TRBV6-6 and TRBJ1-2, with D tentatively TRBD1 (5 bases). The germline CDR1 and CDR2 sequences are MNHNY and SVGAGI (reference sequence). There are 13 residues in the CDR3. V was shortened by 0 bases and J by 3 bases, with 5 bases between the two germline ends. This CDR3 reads CASSYSTDYGYTF. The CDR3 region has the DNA TGTGCCAGCAGTTACTCGACAGACTATGGCTACACCTTC.

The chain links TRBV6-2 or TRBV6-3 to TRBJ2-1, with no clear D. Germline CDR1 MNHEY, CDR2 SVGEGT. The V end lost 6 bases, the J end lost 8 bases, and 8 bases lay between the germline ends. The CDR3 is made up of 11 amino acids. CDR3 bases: TGTGCCAGCAGCGTAGGACATGAGCAGTTCTTC. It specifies CASSVGHEQFF.

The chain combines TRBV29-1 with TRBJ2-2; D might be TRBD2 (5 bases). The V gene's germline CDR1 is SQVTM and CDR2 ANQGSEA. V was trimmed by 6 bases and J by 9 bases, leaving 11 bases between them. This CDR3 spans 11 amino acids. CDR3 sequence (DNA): TGCAGCGTGCGCCCGGGAAGGGAGCTGTTTTTT. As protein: CSVRPGRELFF.

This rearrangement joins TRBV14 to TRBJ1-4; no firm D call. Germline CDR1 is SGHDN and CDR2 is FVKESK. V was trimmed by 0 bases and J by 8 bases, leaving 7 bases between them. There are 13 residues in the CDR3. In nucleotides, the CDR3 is TGTGCCAGCAGCCAAGATAGATCGGAAAAACTGTTTTTT. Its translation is CASSQDRSEKLFF. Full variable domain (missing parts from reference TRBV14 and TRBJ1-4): EAGVTQFPSHSVIEKGQTVTLRCDPISGHDNLYWYRRVMGKEIKFLLHFVKESKQDESGMPNNRFLAERTGGTYSTLKVQPAELEDSGVYFCASSQDRSEKLFFGSGTQLSVL.

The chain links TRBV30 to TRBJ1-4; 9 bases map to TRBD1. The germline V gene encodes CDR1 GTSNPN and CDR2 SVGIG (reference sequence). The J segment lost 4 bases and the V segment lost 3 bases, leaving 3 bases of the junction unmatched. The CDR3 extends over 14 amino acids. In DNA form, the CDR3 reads TGTGCCTGGAGGCCGGGACAGGGTAATGAAAAACTGTTTTTT. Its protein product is CAWRPGQGNEKLFF.

CDR3 DNA: TGTGCCTGGACAAGGCATTTGACAGGGTTCAGGTCTAATGAAAAACTGTTTTTT. It specifies CAWTRHLTGFRSNEKLFF. The chain recombines TRBV30 with TRBJ1-4, with 7 bases lining up with TRBD1. In germline, CDR1 is GTSNPN, CDR2 SVGIG (reference sequence). This CDR3 is 18 amino acids long. Trimming took 4 bases from V and 3 from J; bases not matched to a gene: 17.

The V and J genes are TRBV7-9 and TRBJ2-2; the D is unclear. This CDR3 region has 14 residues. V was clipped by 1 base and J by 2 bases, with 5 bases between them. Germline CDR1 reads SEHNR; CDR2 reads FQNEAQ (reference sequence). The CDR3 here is CASSLGGNTGELFF. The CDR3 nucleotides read TGTGCCAGCAGCTTAGGGGGAAACACCGGGGAGCTGTTTTTT.

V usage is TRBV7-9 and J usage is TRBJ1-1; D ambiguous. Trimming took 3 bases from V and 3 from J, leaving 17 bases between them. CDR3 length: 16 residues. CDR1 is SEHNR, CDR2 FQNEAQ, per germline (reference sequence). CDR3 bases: TGTGCCAGCAGCTTTAGAAACAGACCGAAATACACTGAAGCTTTCTTT. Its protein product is CASSFRNRPKYTEAFF.

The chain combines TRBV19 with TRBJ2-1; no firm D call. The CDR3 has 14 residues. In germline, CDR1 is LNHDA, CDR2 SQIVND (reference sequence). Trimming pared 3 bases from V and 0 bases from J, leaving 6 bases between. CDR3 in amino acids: CASSIGTSYNEQFF. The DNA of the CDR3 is TGTGCCAGTAGTATTGGTACCTCCTACAATGAGCAGTTCTTC.

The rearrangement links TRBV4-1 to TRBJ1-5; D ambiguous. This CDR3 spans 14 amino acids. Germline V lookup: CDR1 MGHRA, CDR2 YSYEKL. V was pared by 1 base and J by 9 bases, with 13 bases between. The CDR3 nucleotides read TGCGCCAGCAGCCAAGGAGATCGAATAGGGCCCCAGCATTTT. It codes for CASSQGDRIGPQHF.

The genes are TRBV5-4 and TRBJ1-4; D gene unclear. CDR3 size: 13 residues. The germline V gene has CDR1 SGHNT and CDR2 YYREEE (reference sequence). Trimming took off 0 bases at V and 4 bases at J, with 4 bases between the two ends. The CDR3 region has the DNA TGTGCCAGCAGCTTGGCGGGTAATGAAAAACTGTTTTTT. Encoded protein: CASSLAGNEKLFF.

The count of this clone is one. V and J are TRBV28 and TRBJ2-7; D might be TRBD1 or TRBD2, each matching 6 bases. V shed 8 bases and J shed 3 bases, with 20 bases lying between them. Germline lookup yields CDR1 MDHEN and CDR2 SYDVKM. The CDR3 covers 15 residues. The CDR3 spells CASLGGQASHYEQYF. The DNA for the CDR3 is TGTGCCAGCCTTGGGGGGCAGGCGAGCCACTACGAGCAGTACTTC.

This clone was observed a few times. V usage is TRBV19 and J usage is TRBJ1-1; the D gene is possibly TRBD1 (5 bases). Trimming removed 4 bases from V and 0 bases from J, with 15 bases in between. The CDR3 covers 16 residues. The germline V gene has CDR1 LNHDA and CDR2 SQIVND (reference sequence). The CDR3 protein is CASSRGETGMNTEAFF. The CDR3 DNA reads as TGTGCCAGTAGTAGAGGGGAAACGGGTATGAACACTGAAGCTTTCTTT.

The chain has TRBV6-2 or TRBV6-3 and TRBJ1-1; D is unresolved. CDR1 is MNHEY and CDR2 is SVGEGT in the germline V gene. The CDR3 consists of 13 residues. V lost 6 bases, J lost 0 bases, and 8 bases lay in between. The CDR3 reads CASSPALNTEAFF. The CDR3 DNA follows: TGTGCCAGCAGCCCAGCTCTGAACACTGAAGCTTTCTTT.

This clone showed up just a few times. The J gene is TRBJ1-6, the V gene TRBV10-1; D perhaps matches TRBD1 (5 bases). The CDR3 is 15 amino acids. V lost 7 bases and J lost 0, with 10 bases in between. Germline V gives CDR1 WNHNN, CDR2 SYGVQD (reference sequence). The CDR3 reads CASITDSSYNSPLHF. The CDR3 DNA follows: TGCGCCAGCATAACCGACAGCTCCTATAATTCACCCCTCCACTTT.

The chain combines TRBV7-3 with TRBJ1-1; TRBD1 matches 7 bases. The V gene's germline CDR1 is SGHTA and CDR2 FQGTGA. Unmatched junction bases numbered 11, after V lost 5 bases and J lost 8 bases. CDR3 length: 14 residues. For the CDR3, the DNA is TGTGCCAGCAGCGCCGGACAGGCTGGCACCGAAGCTTTCTTT. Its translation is CASSAGQAGTEAFF. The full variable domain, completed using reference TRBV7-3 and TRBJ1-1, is GAGVSQTPSNKVTEKGKYVELRCDPISGHTALYWYRQSLGQGPEFLIYFQGTGAADDSGLPNDRFFAVRPEGSVSTLKIQRTERGDSAVYLCASSAGQAGTEAFFGQGTRLTVV.

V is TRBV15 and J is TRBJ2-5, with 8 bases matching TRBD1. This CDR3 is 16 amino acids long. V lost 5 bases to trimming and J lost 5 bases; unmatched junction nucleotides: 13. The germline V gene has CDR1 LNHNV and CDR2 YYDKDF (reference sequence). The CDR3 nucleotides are TGTGCCACCAGCCTAGACAGGGGCGCCAGTTGGGAGACCCAGTACTTC. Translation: CATSLDRGASWETQYF.